What follows are 14 T cell receptor beta chains derived from one specimen sequenced in a study of cytomegalovirus exposure and HLA in healthy donors. Primers for the PCR totalled 60 Vbeta and 13 Jbeta. Clones were sequenced by immunoSEQ multiplex PCR, and TCRdb holds only the in-frame ones, with some missing. Of just over 150,000 clones in the sample, around 80% were seen once. Sample: PBMCs. The receptors shown here come from a male donor in good health and CMV-seropositive.

This clone was recorded only once. The chain links TRBV29-1 to TRBJ2-7, with unresolved D. Between the trimmed V and J ends, which lost 4 bases and 5 bases, there was a span of 15 bases. Germline CDR1 SQVTM, CDR2 ANQGSEA. The CDR3 totals 13 residues. CDR3 amino acids: CSVASQLLHEQYF. DNA of the CDR3: TGCAGCGTTGCGAGTCAACTCCTCCACGAGCAGTACTTC.

The V and J genes are TRBV19 and TRBJ2-6, with D perhaps matching TRBD1 (5 bases). Germline values: CDR1 LNHDA, CDR2 SQIVND (reference sequence). V was pared by 5 bases and J by 2 bases, with 28 bases between. The CDR3 extends over 21 amino acids. The CDR3 protein is CASSRLGPSGRPQAGANVLTF. The CDR3 nucleotides are TGTGCCAGTAGTCGGCTGGGGCCGTCCGGACGGCCGCAGGCTGGGGCCAACGTCCTGACTTTC.

The chain links TRBV27 to TRBJ2-1, with 8 bases fitting TRBD1. This CDR3 spans 15 amino acids. Germline values: CDR1 MNHEY, CDR2 SMNVEV (reference sequence). With V trimmed by 7 bases and J by 9 bases, 14 bases remained unmatched. The CDR3 sequence is CASTTLGQGSGEQFF. The CDR3, as DNA: TGTGCCAGCACCACTTTAGGACAGGGATCGGGTGAGCAGTTCTTC.

The V gene is TRBV7-8, the J gene TRBJ1-5; D is unresolved. This CDR3 contains 13 residues. V was shortened by 5 bases and J by 8 bases, with 13 bases between the two germline ends. Germline V gene sequence: CDR1 SGHVS, CDR2 FQNEAQ. The CDR3 DNA reads TGTGCCAGCAGCCCGCCCGCAGGAAAGCCCCAGCATTTT. Translation: CASSPPAGKPQHF.

The chain recombines TRBV28 with TRBJ2-7; 10 nucleotides match TRBD2. The CDR3 consists of 15 residues. Unmatched junction bases numbered 13, after V lost 8 bases and J lost 6 bases. The V gene's germline CDR1 is MDHEN and CDR2 SYDVKM. The CDR3 bases are TGTGCCAGCGGGCAGTGGTCTAGCGGGAGTCTCGAGCAGTACTTC. Protein sequence: CASGQWSSGSLEQYF.

This clone was counted between two and nine times. Within the sample, other DNA sequences also encode this same CDR3. This rearrangement joins TRBV11-3 to TRBJ2-1; D unclear. Looked up from germline, CDR1 is SGHNT and CDR2 is YENEEA. The CDR3 extends over 14 amino acids. Trimming took 5 bases from V and 0 from J, leaving 8 bases between them. The CDR3: CASSLLSSYNEQFF. CDR3 DNA sequence: TGTGCCAGCAGCCTCCTTAGCTCCTACAATGAGCAGTTCTTC.

This chain joins TRBV30 and TRBJ2-7; 12 nucleotides line up with TRBD2. The CDR3 length is 17 residues. The junction had 6 bases not matched to a gene; V was cut back by 0 bases and J by 0 bases. Germline V gene data show CDR1 as GTSNPN and CDR2 as SVGIG (reference sequence). The CDR3 DNA sequence: TGTGCCTGGAGTGTACGGACTAGCGGGACTGGCTCCTACGAGCAGTACTTC. It is translated as CAWSVRTSGTGSYEQYF.

This chain joins TRBV29-1 and TRBJ1-1, with a weak D call TRBD1 (6 bases). Per germline, CDR1 SQVTM and CDR2 ANQGSEA. Trimming cost V 8 bases and J 5 bases, with 18 bases left between them. CDR3 length equals 13 residues. The CDR3 loop reads CSLLPQGRTEAFF. The CDR3 nucleotides read TGCAGCCTACTCCCCCAGGGGCGGACTGAAGCTTTCTTT.

This chain connects TRBV29-1 to TRBJ2-5; 7 nucleotides line up with TRBD2. The germline V gene encodes CDR1 SQVTM and CDR2 ANQGSEA. The CDR3 is 11 residues long. V lost 7 bases to trimming and J lost 5 bases; unmatched junction nucleotides: 4. CDR3 region: CSGRGGETQYF. Written as DNA, the CDR3 is TGCAGCGGAAGGGGAGGGGAGACCCAGTACTTC.

This clone was seen a few times. The chain links TRBV19 to TRBJ2-7, with 7 bases aligning to TRBD2. V lost 5 bases and J lost 4; bases outside the gene matches: 8. CDR1 and CDR2 from the germline V gene are LNHDA and SQIVND (reference sequence). The CDR3 extends over 14 amino acids. DNA of the CDR3: TGTGCCAGTAGTCCCCTCGGGGGGAGGTACGAGCAGTACTTC. Protein: CASSPLGGRYEQYF.

The CDR3 loop is CASSFTGESYEQYF. In nucleotides, the CDR3 is TGTGCCAGCAGCTTTACAGGCGAGTCCTACGAGCAGTACTTC. V is TRBV7-2 and J is TRBJ2-7; TRBD1 might be the D (5 bases). Germline-derived CDR1 and CDR2 are SGHTA and FQGNSA. There are 14 residues in the CDR3. V was shortened by 3 bases and J by 1 base, with 10 bases between the two germline ends.

The chain carries TRBV19 and TRBJ2-1; 11 nucleotides align to TRBD2. The V gene's germline CDR1 is LNHDA and CDR2 SQIVND (reference sequence). V was pared by 3 bases and J by 8 bases, with 3 bases of the junction left unmatched. The CDR3 is 14 residues long. DNA of the CDR3: TGTGCCAGTAGTATGCAACTAGCGGGGGATGAGCAGTTCTTC. It encodes CASSMQLAGDEQFF.

This chain links TRBV4-2 with TRBJ2-3; D call uncertain. Trimming removed 1 base at V and 7 bases at J, with 24 bases between. The CDR3 length is 18 residues. Germline V gene sequence: CDR1 LGHNA, CDR2 YNFKEQ. DNA of the CDR3: TGTGCCAGCAGCCAAGCAGCCCGACTCTTCCAAAGACCCCATACGCAGTATTTT. Protein sequence: CASSQAARLFQRPHTQYF.

The chain employs TRBV9 and TRBJ2-1, with 8 bases aligning to TRBD2. V was pared by 3 bases and J by 9 bases, with 17 bases of the junction left unmatched. Per the germline V gene, CDR1 is SGDLS and CDR2 is YYNGEE. The CDR3 loop spans 17 amino acids. CDR3 protein: CASSASGRQFLHGEQFF. CDR3 DNA: TGTGCCAGCAGCGCAAGCGGGAGACAATTCCTACATGGTGAGCAGTTCTTC.